This T cell receptor beta chain comes out of a study of OX40 agonist ivuxolimab in advanced cancers. Study-wide context: Patients with hepatocellular carcinoma, melanoma, renal cell or head and neck cancer made up the dose-escalation patients. Participants, 75% to 85% male, averaged roughly 55 years of age, ranging from about 23 to 85. Study results and caveats: Normalized expansion of T-cell clones was also low for some nonresponders. Partial responders treated at 0.1-3.0 mg/kg exhibited clonal expansion among the lowest measured.

Germline CDR1 reads SQVTM; CDR2 reads ANQGSEA. The CDR3 sequence is 11 residues long. Trimming took 7 bases from V and 4 from J, leaving 10 bases between them. Clones were read by immunoSEQ multiplex PCR, and TCRdb kept only the in-frame ones, dropping some. The data contain 96,000 or so clones, under 90% of them seen just once; the ten biggest clones take up 5.8%. On this clone itself: Its antigen is undetermined.

The sequencing used CD4+ or CD8+ T cells sorted from blood, collected in a trial of the OX40 agonist ivuxolimab. The rearrangement uses TRBV29-1 and TRBJ1-2; D is ambiguous. The clonotype originates from an adult with an advanced solid tumor such as melanoma, head and neck, liver or kidney cancer. Written as DNA, the CDR3 is TGCAGCGATCTCAGCCTCTATGGCTACACCTTC. Amino acid sequence: CSDLSLYGYTF.